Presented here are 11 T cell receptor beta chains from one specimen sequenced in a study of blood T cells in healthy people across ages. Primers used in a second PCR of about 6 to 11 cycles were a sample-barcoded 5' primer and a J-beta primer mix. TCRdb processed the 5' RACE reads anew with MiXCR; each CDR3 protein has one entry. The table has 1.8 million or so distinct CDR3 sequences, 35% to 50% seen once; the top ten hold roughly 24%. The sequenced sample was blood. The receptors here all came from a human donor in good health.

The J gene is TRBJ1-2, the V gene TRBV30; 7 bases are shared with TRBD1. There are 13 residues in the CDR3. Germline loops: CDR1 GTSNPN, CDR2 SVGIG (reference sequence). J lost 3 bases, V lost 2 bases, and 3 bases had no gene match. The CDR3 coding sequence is TGTGCCTGGAGTTCAGGGGGTGACTATGGCTACACCTTC. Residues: CAWSSGGDYGYTF.

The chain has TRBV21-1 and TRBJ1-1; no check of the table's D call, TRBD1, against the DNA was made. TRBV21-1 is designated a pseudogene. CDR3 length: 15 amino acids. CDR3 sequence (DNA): TGTGCCAGCAGCAATCACAGGGGGAGTAACACTGAAGCTTTCTTT. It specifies CASSNHRGSNTEAFF.

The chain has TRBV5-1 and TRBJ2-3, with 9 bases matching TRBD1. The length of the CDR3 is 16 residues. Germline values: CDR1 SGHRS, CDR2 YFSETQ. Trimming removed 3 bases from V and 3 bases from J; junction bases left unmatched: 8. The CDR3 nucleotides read TGCGCCAGCAGCTCCGGGACAGGGTTTGGAACAGATACGCAGTATTTT. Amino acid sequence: CASSSGTGFGTDTQYF.

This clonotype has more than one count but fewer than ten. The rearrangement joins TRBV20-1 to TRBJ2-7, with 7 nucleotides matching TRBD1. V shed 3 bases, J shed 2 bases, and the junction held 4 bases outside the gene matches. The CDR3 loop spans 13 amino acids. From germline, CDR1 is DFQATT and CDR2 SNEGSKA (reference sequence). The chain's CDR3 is CSASRQGTYEQYF. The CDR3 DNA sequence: TGCAGTGCTAGTAGACAGGGTACCTACGAGCAGTACTTC.

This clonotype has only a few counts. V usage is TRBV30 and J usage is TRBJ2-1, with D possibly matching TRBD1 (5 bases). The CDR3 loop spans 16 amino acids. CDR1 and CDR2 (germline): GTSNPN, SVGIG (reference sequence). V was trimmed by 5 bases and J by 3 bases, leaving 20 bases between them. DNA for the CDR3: TGTGCCTGGCAACCAGACAGTGGGGCTATCTACAATGAGCAGTTCTTC. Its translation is CAWQPDSGAIYNEQFF. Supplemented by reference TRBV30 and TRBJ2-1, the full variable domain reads SQTIHQWPATLVQPVGSPLSLECTVEGTSNPNLYWYRQAAGRGLQLLFYSVGIGQISSEVPQNLSASRPQDRQFILSSKKLLLSDSGFYLCAWQPDSGAIYNEQFFGPGTRLTVL.

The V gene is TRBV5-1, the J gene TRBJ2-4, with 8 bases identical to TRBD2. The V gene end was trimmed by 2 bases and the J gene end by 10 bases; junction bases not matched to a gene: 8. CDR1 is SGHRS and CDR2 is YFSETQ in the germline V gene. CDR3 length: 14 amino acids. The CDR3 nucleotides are TGCGCCAGCAGCTTATCCGGGACTAGTGATATTCAGTACTTC. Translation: CASSLSGTSDIQYF.

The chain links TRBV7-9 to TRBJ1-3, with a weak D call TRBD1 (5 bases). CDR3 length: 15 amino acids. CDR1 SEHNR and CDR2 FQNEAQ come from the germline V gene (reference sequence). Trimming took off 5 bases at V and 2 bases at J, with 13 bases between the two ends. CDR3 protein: CASSAIDRAGNTIYF. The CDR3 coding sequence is TGTGCCAGCAGCGCCATAGACAGAGCTGGAAACACCATATATTTT.

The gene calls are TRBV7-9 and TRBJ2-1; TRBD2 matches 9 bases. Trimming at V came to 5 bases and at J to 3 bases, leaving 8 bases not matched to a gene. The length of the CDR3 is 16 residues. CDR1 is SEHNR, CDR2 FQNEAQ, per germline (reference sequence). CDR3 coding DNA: TGTGCCAGCAGCCCTATAGCGGGGGACCGCTACAATGAGCAGTTCTTC. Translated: CASSPIAGDRYNEQFF.

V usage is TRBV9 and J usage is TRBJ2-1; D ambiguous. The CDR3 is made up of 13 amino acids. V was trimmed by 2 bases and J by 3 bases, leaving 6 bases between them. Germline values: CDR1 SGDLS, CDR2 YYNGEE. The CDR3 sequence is CASSVGYYNEQFF. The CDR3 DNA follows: TGTGCCAGCAGCGTCGGCTACTACAATGAGCAGTTCTTC. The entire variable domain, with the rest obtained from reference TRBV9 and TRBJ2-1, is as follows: DSGVTQTPKHLITATGQRVTLRCSPRSGDLSVYWYQQSLDQGLQFLIQYYNGEERAKGNILERFSAQQFPDLHSELNLSSLELGDSALYFCASSVGYYNEQFFGPGTRLTVL.

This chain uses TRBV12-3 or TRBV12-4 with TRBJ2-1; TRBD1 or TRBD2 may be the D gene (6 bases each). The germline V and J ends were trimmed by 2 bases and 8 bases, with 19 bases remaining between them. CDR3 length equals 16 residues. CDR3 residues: CASSLLTGAKGDEQFF. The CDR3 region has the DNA TGTGCCAGCAGTTTACTAACGGGGGCTAAAGGGGATGAGCAGTTCTTC.

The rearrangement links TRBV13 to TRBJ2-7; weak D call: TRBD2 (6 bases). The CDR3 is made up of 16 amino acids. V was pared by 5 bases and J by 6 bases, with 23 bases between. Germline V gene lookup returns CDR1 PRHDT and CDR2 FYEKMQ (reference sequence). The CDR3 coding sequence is TGTGCCAGCAGCCCTTCAACAGCACCGGACTACTGCGAGCAGTACTTC. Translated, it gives CASSPSTAPDYCEQYF.